This T cell receptor (beta chain) was sequenced during a study of long-term antiretroviral therapy in people with HIV. Per the germline V gene, CDR1 is SGHDT and CDR2 is YYEEEE. This CDR3 comprises 17 residues. V was clipped by 4 bases and J by 3 bases; unmatched bases: 12. Every donor contributed at least one pre-ART and at least two post-ART PBMC samples. Version v3.0 of the immunoSEQ assay was performed at survey level. Using immunoSEQ multiplex PCR, the repertoire was profiled, and TCRdb retains in-frame clones only, with some absent. The table records 15,000 to 20,000 clones, around 76% of them present only once.

Here the sequenced sample was unsorted PBMCs, taken 2.2 years after starting antiretroviral therapy. The V call is TRBV5-6, the J call TRBJ2-5; 10 nucleotides match TRBD2. This receptor was obtained from a man aged 45-65 years with HIV. CDR3 DNA: TGTGCCAGCAGCGGAATACTAGGACTAGCGGCAAAAGAGACCCAGTACTTC. Translating it yields CASSGILGLAAKETQYF. Based on the CDR3 plus reference TRBV5-6 and TRBJ2-5, the full variable domain is DAGVTQSPTHLIKTRGQQVTLRCSPKSGHDTVSWYQQALGQGPQFIFQYYEEEERQRGNFPDRFSGHQFPNYSSELNVNALLLGDSALYLCASSGILGLAAKETQYFGPGTRLLVL.